These T cell receptor beta chains were read from a single sample in a study of shared clonotypes between healthy human individuals. Assay: immunoSEQ multiplex PCR; the TCRdb copy retains only in-frame clones and omits some. The sample contains 1,400,000 or so clones, 98% to 99% of which appear only once. Sequenced input: naive CD4+ T cells sorted from blood. The receptors come from a man aged 30 to 39 in good health. Both conserved end residues are part of each CDR3. A D gene is named only where the DNA matches it firmly. Only some rows state a clone size, as once, few, many or a class for expanded clones.

D	J	size	V	DNA	CDR3
TRBD1	TRBJ2-1	once	TRBV9	TGTGCCAGCAGCGACCGGGACAGGGCCTACAATGAGCAGTTCTTC	CASSDRDRAYNEQFF
NA	TRBJ2-7	NA	TRBV5-1	TGCGCCAGCAGCAACACAGGTTCTCGGGAGCAGTACTTC	CASSNTGSREQYF
TRBD2	TRBJ2-7	NA	TRBV6-1	TGTGCCAGCAGTGAAAGGGGGACTAGCGGCTCCTACGAGCAGTACTTC	CASSERGTSGSYEQYF
NA	TRBJ2-5	NA	TRBV20-1	TGCAGTGCTAGGAGCCAGACCCAGTACTTC	CSARSQTQYF
TRBD2	TRBJ2-1	once	TRBV11-2	TGTGCCAGCAGCTTAGTAGGAGTACTAGCGGGAGTAAACAATGAGCAGTTCTTC	CASSLVGVLAGVNNEQFF
TRBD1	TRBJ2-5	NA	TRBV19	TGTGCCAGTAGTAAAGGACAGGGGGGACGGGAGACCCAGTACTTC	CASSKGQGGRETQYF
NA	TRBJ2-7	NA	TRBV7-9	TGTGCCAGCAGCTTACGGGAGCTTACAGGCGAGCAGTACTTC	CASSLRELTGEQYF
NA	TRBJ1-1	NA	TRBV5-1	TGCGCCAGCAGCTTGGACAGACCGGGCACTGAAGCTTTCTTT	CASSLDRPGTEAFF
TRBD1	TRBJ1-2	NA	TRBV6-6	TGTGCCGGTCACGCCTTCGACGGGACAGATGGCTACACCTTC	CAGHAFDGTDGYTF
NA	TRBJ2-7	NA	TRBV19	TGTGCCAGTAGTACTACTAACACCGAGCAGTACTTC	CASSTTNTEQYF
NA	TRBJ2-2	NA	TRBV5-1	TGCGCCAGCAGCTTGGTAGGCACGAACACCGGGGAGCTGTTTTTT	CASSLVGTNTGELFF
TRBD2	TRBJ2-7	NA	TRBV4-1	TGCGCCAGCAGCCGTAGCGGGAGTAGCGAGCAGTACTTC	CASSRSGSSEQYF
NA	TRBJ2-3	NA	TRBV7-9	TGTGCCAGGGGGGGCACAGATACGCAGTATTTT	CARGGTDTQYF
TRBD2	TRBJ2-7	NA	TRBV28	TGTGCCAGCACCCCGGGGGGTCGAGAGCAGTACTTC	CASTPGGREQYF